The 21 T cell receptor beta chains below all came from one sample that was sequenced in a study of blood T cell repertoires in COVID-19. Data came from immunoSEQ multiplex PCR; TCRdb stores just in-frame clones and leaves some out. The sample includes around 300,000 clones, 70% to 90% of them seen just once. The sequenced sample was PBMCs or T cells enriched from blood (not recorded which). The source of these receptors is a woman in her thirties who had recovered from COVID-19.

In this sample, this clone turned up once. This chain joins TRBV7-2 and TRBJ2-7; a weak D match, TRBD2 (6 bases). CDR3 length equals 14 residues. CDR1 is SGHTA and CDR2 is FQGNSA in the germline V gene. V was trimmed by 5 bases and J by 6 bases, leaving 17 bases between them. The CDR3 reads CASSLGTFPGEQYF. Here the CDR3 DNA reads TGTGCCAGCAGCCTCGGGACTTTTCCCGGCGAGCAGTACTTC.

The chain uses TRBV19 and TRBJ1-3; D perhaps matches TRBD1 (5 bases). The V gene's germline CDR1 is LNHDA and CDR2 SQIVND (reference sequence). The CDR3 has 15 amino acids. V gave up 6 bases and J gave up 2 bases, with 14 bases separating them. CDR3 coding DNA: TGTGCCAGTAGCGCCTCAGGGACTGCTGGAAACACCATATATTTT. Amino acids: CASSASGTAGNTIYF. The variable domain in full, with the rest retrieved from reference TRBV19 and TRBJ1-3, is DGGITQSPKYLFRKEGQNVTLSCEQNLNHDAMYWYRQDPGQGLRLIYYSQIVNDFQKGDIAEGYSVSREKKESFPLTVTSAQKNPTAFYLCASSASGTAGNTIYFGEGSWLTVV.

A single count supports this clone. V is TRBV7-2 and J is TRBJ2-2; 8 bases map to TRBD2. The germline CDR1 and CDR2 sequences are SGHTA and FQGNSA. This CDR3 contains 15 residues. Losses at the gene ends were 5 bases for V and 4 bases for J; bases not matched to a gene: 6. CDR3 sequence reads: CASSSLGLVTGELFF. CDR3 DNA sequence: TGTGCCAGCAGCAGCTTGGGACTAGTCACCGGGGAGCTGTTTTTT.

CDR3: CASSYTPKNIQYF. Here the CDR3 DNA reads TGTGCCAGCAGTTACACACCAAAAAACATTCAGTACTTC. V is TRBV7-8 and J is TRBJ2-4; D is uncertain. This CDR3 is 13 amino acids long. CDR1 SGHVS and CDR2 FQNEAQ come from the germline V gene. V was clipped by 6 bases and J by 4 bases, with 10 bases between them.

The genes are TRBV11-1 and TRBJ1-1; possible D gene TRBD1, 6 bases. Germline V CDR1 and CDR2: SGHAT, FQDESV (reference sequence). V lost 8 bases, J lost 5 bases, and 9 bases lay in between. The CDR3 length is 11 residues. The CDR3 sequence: CASSGVTEAFF. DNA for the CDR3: TGTGCCAGCTCAGGGGTTACTGAAGCTTTCTTT.

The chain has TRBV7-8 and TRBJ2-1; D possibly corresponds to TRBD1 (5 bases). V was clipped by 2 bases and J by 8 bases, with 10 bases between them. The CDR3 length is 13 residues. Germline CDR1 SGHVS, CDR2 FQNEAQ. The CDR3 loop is CASSLQGWYEQFF. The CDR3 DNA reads TGTGCCAGCAGCTTACAGGGTTGGTATGAGCAGTTCTTC.

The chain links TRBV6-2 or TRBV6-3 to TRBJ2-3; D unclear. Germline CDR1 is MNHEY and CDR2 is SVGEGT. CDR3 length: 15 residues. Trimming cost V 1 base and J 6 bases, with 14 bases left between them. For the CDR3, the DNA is TGTGCCAGCAGTTACTGGGCAGCTCCTGGGGATACGCAGTATTTT. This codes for CASSYWAAPGDTQYF.

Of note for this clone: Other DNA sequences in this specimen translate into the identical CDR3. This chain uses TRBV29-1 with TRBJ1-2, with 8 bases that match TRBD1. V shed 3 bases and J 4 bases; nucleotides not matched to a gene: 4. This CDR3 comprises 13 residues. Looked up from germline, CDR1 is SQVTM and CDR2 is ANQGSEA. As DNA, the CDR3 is TGCAGCGTTGAGCAGGGGGCCGGCTATGGCTACACCTTC. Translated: CSVEQGAGYGYTF.

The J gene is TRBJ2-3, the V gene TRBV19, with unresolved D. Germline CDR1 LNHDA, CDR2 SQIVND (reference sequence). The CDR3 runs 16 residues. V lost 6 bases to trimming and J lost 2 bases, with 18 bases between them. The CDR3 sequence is CASSPRLRTYTDTQYF. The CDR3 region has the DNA TGTGCCAGTAGCCCGAGGCTTCGAACATACACAGATACGCAGTATTTT. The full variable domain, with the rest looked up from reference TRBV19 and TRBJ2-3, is DGGITQSPKYLFRKEGQNVTLSCEQNLNHDAMYWYRQDPGQGLRLIYYSQIVNDFQKGDIAEGYSVSREKKESFPLTVTSAQKNPTAFYLCASSPRLRTYTDTQYFGPGTRLTVL.

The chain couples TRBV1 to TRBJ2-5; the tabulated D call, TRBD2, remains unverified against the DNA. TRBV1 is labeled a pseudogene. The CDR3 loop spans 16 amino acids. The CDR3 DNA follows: TGCACCAGCAGCTGTATAGCGGGGGAACTCCAAGAGACCCAGTACTTC. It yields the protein CTSSCIAGELQETQYF.

The CDR3 here is CASSFGRDRGLGEAFF. CDR3 nucleotide sequence: TGTGCCAGCAGTTTCGGACGGGACAGGGGATTAGGGGAAGCTTTCTTT. J is TRBJ1-1 and V is TRBV6-5, with 10 bases aligning to TRBD1. V lost 4 bases and J lost 8; bases outside the gene matches: 13. Germline lookup yields CDR1 MNHEY and CDR2 SVGAGI. The CDR3 has 16 residues.

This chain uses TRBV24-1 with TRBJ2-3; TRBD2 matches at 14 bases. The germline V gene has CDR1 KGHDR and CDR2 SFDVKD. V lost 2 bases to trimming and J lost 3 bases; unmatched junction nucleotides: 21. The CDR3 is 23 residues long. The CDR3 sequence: CATSDSSSNRLAGGPGTTDTQYF. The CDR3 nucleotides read TGTGCCACCAGTGATTCCTCTTCAAACCGACTAGCGGGGGGGCCAGGGACTACAGATACGCAGTATTTT.

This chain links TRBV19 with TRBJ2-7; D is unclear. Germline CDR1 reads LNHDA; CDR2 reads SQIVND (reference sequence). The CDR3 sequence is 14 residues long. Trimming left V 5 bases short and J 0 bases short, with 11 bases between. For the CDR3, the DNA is TGTGCCAGTAGTGCTAGAGTTAGCTCCTACGAGCAGTACTTC. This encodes CASSARVSSYEQYF.

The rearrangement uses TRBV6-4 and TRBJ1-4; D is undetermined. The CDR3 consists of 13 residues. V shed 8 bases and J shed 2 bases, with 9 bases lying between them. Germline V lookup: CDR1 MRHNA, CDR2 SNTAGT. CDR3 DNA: TGTGCCAGCGCGGTGGAGACTAATGAAAAACTGTTTTTT. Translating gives CASAVETNEKLFF.

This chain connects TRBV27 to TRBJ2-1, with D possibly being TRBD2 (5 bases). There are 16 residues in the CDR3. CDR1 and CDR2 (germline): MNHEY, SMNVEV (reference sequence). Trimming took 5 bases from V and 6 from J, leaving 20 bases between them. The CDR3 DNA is TGTGCCAGCAGTCTTGTGCCGACTATGCATGTCAATGAGCAGTTCTTC. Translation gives CASSLVPTMHVNEQFF.

As DNA, the CDR3 is TGTGCCAGCAGCTTTGGGGGGGAGAATGAGCAGTTCTTC. Translated: CASSFGGENEQFF. The rearrangement joins TRBV11-3 to TRBJ2-1; 7 nucleotides align to TRBD2. V shed 3 bases and J 7 bases; nucleotides not matched to a gene: 3. Germline CDR1 reads SGHNT; CDR2 reads YENEEA. This CDR3 spans 13 amino acids.

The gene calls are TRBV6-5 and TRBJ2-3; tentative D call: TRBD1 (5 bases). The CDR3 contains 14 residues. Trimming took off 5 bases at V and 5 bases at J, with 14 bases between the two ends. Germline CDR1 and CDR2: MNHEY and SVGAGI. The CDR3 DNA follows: TGTGCCAGCAGTAACCAGGGCGTCGGAGATACGCAGTATTTT. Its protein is CASSNQGVGDTQYF.

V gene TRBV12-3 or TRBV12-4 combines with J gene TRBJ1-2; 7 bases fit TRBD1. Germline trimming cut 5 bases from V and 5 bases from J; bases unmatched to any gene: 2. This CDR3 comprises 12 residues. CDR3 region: CASSETGYGYTF. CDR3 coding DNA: TGTGCCAGCAGTGAGACAGGGTATGGCTACACCTTC.

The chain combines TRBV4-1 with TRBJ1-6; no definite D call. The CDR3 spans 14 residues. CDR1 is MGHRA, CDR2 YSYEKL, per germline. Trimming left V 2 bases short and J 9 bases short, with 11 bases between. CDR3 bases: TGCGCCAGCAGCCAAACAGCGGGTGGTTCACCCCTCCACTTT. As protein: CASSQTAGGSPLHF.

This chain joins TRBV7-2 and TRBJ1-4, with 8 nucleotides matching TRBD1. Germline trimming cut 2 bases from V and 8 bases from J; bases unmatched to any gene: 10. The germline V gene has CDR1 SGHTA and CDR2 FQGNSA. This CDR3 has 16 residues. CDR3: CASSLQYGQGIEKLFF. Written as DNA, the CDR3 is TGTGCCAGCAGCTTACAGTACGGACAGGGAATCGAAAAACTGTTTTTT.

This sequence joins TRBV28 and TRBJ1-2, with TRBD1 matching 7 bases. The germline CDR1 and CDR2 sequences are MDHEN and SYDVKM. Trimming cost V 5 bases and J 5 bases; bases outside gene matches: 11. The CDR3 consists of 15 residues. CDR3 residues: CASSTHTGVGYGYTF. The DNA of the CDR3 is TGTGCCAGCAGTACGCACACAGGGGTTGGGTATGGCTACACCTTC.